This entry describes one T cell receptor (beta chain). The data stem from a study of shared clonotypes between healthy human individuals. Genomic DNA of every subset was divided equally among multiple immunoSEQ plates. Profiled with immunoSEQ multiplex PCR; TCRdb holds only in-frame clones, not every one. The table includes about 92,000 clones, approximately 63% detected once. The germline V and J ends were trimmed by 2 bases and 5 bases, with 4 bases remaining between them. From germline, CDR1 is KGHSH and CDR2 LQKENI. This CDR3 spans 12 amino acids. V gene TRBV18 combines with J gene TRBJ2-1; D is unclear. The sample consisted of memory CD8+ T cells sorted from blood. The sample's subset: CD45RO+ cells pooled with CCR7-negative TemRA cells. The sequence derives from a man aged 30-40 years in good health. The chain's CDR3 is CASSPTDNEQFF. In DNA, the CDR3 is TGTGCCAGCTCACCAACAGACAATGAGCAGTTCTTC.